This entry lists 5 T cell receptor beta chains sequenced from one sample in a study of cytomegalovirus exposure and HLA in healthy donors. Produced via immunoSEQ multiplex PCR; TCRdb's table is partial and in-frame only. Of some 130,000 clones in the sample, 89% were seen once. Sequences were obtained from PBMCs. The source of these receptors is a woman aged 18-30 years in good health and CMV-seronegative.

This chain joins TRBV5-4 and TRBJ2-4, with 7 bases identical to TRBD2. Unmatched junction bases numbered 2, after V lost 2 bases and J lost 3 bases. Germline V gene sequence: CDR1 SGHNT, CDR2 YYREEE (reference sequence). The CDR3 totals 14 residues. The DNA for the CDR3 is TGTGCCAGCAGCTTAAGCGGGGTCAAAAACATTCAGTACTTC. It encodes CASSLSGVKNIQYF.

The J gene is TRBJ2-3, the V gene TRBV5-4; a possible D gene is TRBD2 (6 bases). CDR1 is SGHNT and CDR2 is YYREEE in the germline V gene (reference sequence). V was clipped by 3 bases and J by 0 bases, with 11 bases between them. The CDR3 is 15 residues long. The CDR3 loop reads CASSWGEGSTDTQYF. The CDR3 DNA sequence: TGTGCCAGCAGCTGGGGGGAAGGAAGCACAGATACGCAGTATTTT.

The chain carries TRBV27 and TRBJ1-1; D may be TRBD1 (6 bases). Per germline, CDR1 MNHEY and CDR2 SMNVEV (reference sequence). Trimming shortened V by 2 bases and J by 6 bases, and 10 bases separated the two germline ends. CDR3 length equals 13 residues. The DNA of the CDR3 is TGTGCCAGCAGTTTAAGGGGGAGCCCTGAAGCTTTCTTT. Translated: CASSLRGSPEAFF.

J is TRBJ2-3 and V is TRBV6-5, with D possibly matching TRBD1 (5 bases). This CDR3 has 13 residues. V was shortened by 7 bases and J by 6 bases, with 14 bases between the two germline ends. Germline V gene data show CDR1 as MNHEY and CDR2 as SVGAGI. The CDR3 region is CASTYLDSDTQYF. CDR3 coding DNA: TGTGCCAGCACCTACTTAGACAGCGATACGCAGTATTTT.

V and J are TRBV5-1 and TRBJ2-2, with TRBD1 identical over 9 bases. The germline V gene encodes CDR1 SGHRS and CDR2 YFSETQ. This CDR3 comprises 15 residues. V was pared by 4 bases and J by 6 bases, with 7 bases of the junction left unmatched. CDR3 residues: CASSRGDRVAGELFF. The CDR3 DNA reads TGCGCCAGCAGCCGGGGGGACAGGGTGGCCGGGGAGCTGTTTTTT.